This T cell receptor (beta chain) was identified during a study of shared clonotypes between healthy human individuals. Study results and caveats: Rarefaction showed that sequencing of sorted subsets was incomplete (despite large depth).

Genomic DNA from each subset was divided evenly over several immunoSEQ plates. Replicate PCRs run on sorted subsets employed approximately 0.2 ug DNA, around 27,000 T cell genomes. Method: immunoSEQ multiplex PCR; TCRdb's copy keeps in-frame clones and lacks some. The sample contains about a million clones, about 80% of which appear only once. CD45RA+ naive and CD45RA-negative memory subsets were separated from CD4+ cells. As for this clone: What it recognizes is unknown.

V was pared by 1 base and J by 4 bases, with 11 bases between. The CDR3 has 15 amino acids. Germline V lookup: CDR1 MDHEN, CDR2 SYDVKM. Sequencing was done on a sample of memory CD4+ T cells from PBMCs. The subset denotes: CD45RA-negative fraction. The chain couples TRBV28 to TRBJ1-3; D uncertain. The clonotype was recovered from a man aged 18 to 30 in good health. Some clones in this sample may be carry-over from other donors' samples. CDR3 nucleotides: TGTGCCAGCAGTTTATCGAGTAATCGAGGAAACACCATATATTTT. It codes for CASSLSSNRGNTIYF.